The 3 T cell receptor beta chains below come from one sample, sequenced in a study of blood T cell repertoires in COVID-19. The repertoire was sequenced with immunoSEQ multiplex PCR; TCRdb's copy has only in-frame clones and lacks some. The sample yields 110,000 or so clones, under 90% seen once. Sequenced material: peripheral blood. Every receptor here comes from a man aged 80 or over with acute or convalescent COVID-19.

This chain joins TRBV5-1 and TRBJ2-1; 7 positions agree with TRBD1. With 0 bases clipped from V and 3 bases from J, the junction kept 6 bases outside the gene matches. The germline gives CDR1 SGHRS, CDR2 YFSETQ. The CDR3 extends over 16 amino acids. CDR3 amino acids: CASSLADRAGYNEQFF. CDR3 bases: TGCGCCAGCAGCTTGGCTGACAGGGCGGGCTACAATGAGCAGTTCTTC.

The V gene is TRBV4-3, the J gene TRBJ2-1; tentatively, D is TRBD1 (5 bases). Germline values: CDR1 LGHNA, CDR2 YSLEER. V lost 0 bases and J lost 10, with 22 bases in between. There are 17 residues in the CDR3. In nucleotides, the CDR3 is TGCGCCAGCAGCCAAGATGGGGCGAGCCCCTTACAAGGGGAGCAGTTCTTC. It is translated as CASSQDGASPLQGEQFF.

The V gene is TRBV30, the J gene TRBJ1-6; D is perhaps TRBD1 (6 bases). Trimming took 0 bases from V and 1 from J, leaving 7 bases between them. Germline CDR1 is GTSNPN and CDR2 is SVGIG (reference sequence). The CDR3 consists of 15 residues. This CDR3 reads CAWSVRGSYNSPLHF. The CDR3 region has the DNA TGTGCCTGGAGTGTGAGGGGGTCCTATAATTCACCCCTCCACTTT.